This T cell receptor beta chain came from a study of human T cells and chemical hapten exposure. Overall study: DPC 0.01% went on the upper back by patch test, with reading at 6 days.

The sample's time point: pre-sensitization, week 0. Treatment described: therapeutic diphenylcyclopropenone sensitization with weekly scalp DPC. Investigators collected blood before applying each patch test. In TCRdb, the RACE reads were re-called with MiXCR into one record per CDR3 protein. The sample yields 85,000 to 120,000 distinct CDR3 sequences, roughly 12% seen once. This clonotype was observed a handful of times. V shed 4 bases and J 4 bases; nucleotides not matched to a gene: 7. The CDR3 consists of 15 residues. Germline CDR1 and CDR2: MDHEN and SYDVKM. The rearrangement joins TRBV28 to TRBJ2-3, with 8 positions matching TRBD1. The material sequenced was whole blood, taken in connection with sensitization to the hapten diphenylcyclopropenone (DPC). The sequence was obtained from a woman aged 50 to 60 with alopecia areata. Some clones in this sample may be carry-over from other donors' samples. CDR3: CASSSGQAGADTQYF. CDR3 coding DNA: TGTGCCAGCAGTTCGGGACAGGCCGGCGCAGATACGCAGTATTTT.